Listed below are T cell receptor beta chains from one sample, sequenced in a study of cytomegalovirus exposure and HLA in healthy donors. Here immunoSEQ multiplex PCR was the method, and the copy in TCRdb shows in-frame clones only, minus some. The table records about 140,000 clones, roughly 62% of them present only once. Sequenced material: PBMCs. The receptors shown here come from a man aged 55-75 years in good health and CMV-seronegative. Both conserved end residues are part of each CDR3. Fields, in order: CDR3 length, D gene, V gene, J gene, clone size, CDR3 DNA, CDR3 protein. The D gene is left open where the match is weak. Size tells how often a clone was seen (once, few, many) or the class of an expanded clone, and some rows leave it out.

CDR3 length: 14; D gene: TRBD1; V gene: TRBV30; J gene: TRBJ1-3; clone size: few; CDR3 DNA: TGTGCCTGGGAAGGGACAGGAACTGGAAACACCATATATTTT; CDR3 protein: CAWEGTGTGNTIYF
CDR3 length: 15; D gene: TRBD1; V gene: TRBV29-1; J gene: TRBJ1-1; clone size: few; CDR3 DNA: TGCAGCGGGCGGATTGGACAGGCTGGGAGCACTGAAGCTTTCTTT; CDR3 protein: CSGRIGQAGSTEAFF
CDR3 length: 14; D gene: -; V gene: TRBV14; J gene: TRBJ2-7; clone size: few; CDR3 DNA: TGTGCCAGCAGCCTAAACTACAGGGCCCACGAGCAGTACTTC; CDR3 protein: CASSLNYRAHEQYF
CDR3 length: 12; D gene: -; V gene: TRBV29-1; J gene: TRBJ1-2; clone size: few; CDR3 DNA: TGCAGCGACCGGGACACCCAATATGGCTACACCTTC; CDR3 protein: CSDRDTQYGYTF
CDR3 length: 13; D gene: -; V gene: TRBV7-9; J gene: TRBJ1-1; clone size: -; CDR3 DNA: TGTGCCAGCAGCGCGACAGGGAACACTGAAGCTTTCTTT; CDR3 protein: CASSATGNTEAFF
CDR3 length: 11; D gene: -; V gene: TRBV2; J gene: TRBJ1-1; clone size: -; CDR3 DNA: TGTGCCAGCAGTGTTGGCCCTGAAGCTTTCTTT; CDR3 protein: CASSVGPEAFF
CDR3 length: 15; D gene: -; V gene: TRBV9; J gene: TRBJ2-2; clone size: -; CDR3 DNA: TGTGCCAGCAGCGCAACTCAGGGTTACACCGGGGAGCTGTTTTTT; CDR3 protein: CASSATQGYTGELFF
CDR3 length: 16; D gene: TRBD1; V gene: TRBV7-6; J gene: TRBJ1-2; clone size: -; CDR3 DNA: TGTGCCAGCAGCTTAGGGACAGGGGGAGATAACTATGGCTACACCTTC; CDR3 protein: CASSLGTGGDNYGYTF
CDR3 length: 15; D gene: -; V gene: TRBV9; J gene: TRBJ1-2; clone size: -; CDR3 DNA: TGTGCCAGCAGCGTAGCGGGGAGAGCTAACTATGGCTACACCTTC; CDR3 protein: CASSVAGRANYGYTF
CDR3 length: 14; D gene: -; V gene: TRBV6-1; J gene: TRBJ2-2; clone size: -; CDR3 DNA: TGTGCCAGCATTACTACCTGGAACACCGGGGAGCTGTTTTTT; CDR3 protein: CASITTWNTGELFF
CDR3 length: 15; D gene: -; V gene: TRBV5-1; J gene: TRBJ1-1; clone size: -; CDR3 DNA: TGCGCCAGCAGCCCCCTGACAAACGCGAACACTGAAGCTTTCTTT; CDR3 protein: CASSPLTNANTEAFF
CDR3 length: 14; D gene: TRBD1; V gene: TRBV7-2; J gene: TRBJ2-7; clone size: -; CDR3 DNA: TGTGCCAGCAGCTTAGACAGGGGCTCCTACGAGCAGTACTTC; CDR3 protein: CASSLDRGSYEQYF
CDR3 length: 15; D gene: -; V gene: TRBV21-1; J gene: TRBJ2-5; clone size: few; CDR3 DNA: TGTGCCAGCAGCAAAGTAATGGAGTTTCAAGAGACCCAGTACTTC; CDR3 protein: CASSKVMEFQETQYF
CDR3 length: 14; D gene: -; V gene: TRBV18; J gene: TRBJ2-7; clone size: -; CDR3 DNA: TGTGCCGGCTCACCGGGGACACGCCATCCCGAGCAGTACTTC; CDR3 protein: CAGSPGTRHPEQYF
CDR3 length: 13; D gene: -; V gene: TRBV5-4; J gene: TRBJ2-3; clone size: -; CDR3 DNA: TGTGCCAGCAGCCCCGACACCACAGATACGCAGTATTTT; CDR3 protein: CASSPDTTDTQYF
CDR3 length: 12; D gene: -; V gene: TRBV6-6; J gene: TRBJ2-7; clone size: -; CDR3 DNA: TGTGCCAGCAGTTCCGAGGGCTACGAGCAGTACTTC; CDR3 protein: CASSSEGYEQYF
CDR3 length: 14; D gene: TRBD1; V gene: TRBV5-6; J gene: TRBJ2-2; clone size: -; CDR3 DNA: TGTGCCAGCAGCGGCCGGACAGGTGCCGGGGAGCTGTTTTTT; CDR3 protein: CASSGRTGAGELFF
CDR3 length: 12; D gene: -; V gene: TRBV6-5; J gene: TRBJ1-6; clone size: -; CDR3 DNA: TGTGCCAGCAGTTCCCTAGAGTCACCCCTCCACTTT; CDR3 protein: CASSSLESPLHF
CDR3 length: 16; D gene: -; V gene: TRBV15; J gene: TRBJ2-7; clone size: -; CDR3 DNA: TGTGCCACCAGCAGGGAATACAGGCGAAACTCCTACGAGCAGTACTTC; CDR3 protein: CATSREYRRNSYEQYF
CDR3 length: 15; D gene: -; V gene: TRBV6-1; J gene: TRBJ2-7; clone size: few; CDR3 DNA: TGTGCCAGCAGTGAACCTAGGGACATTTCCTACGAGCAGTACTTC; CDR3 protein: CASSEPRDISYEQYF
CDR3 length: 14; D gene: -; V gene: TRBV5-1; J gene: TRBJ2-7; clone size: -; CDR3 DNA: TGCGCCAGCAGGGATGGCGGGAACGGATACGAGCAGTACTTC; CDR3 protein: CASRDGGNGYEQYF
CDR3 length: 14; D gene: TRBD1; V gene: TRBV28; J gene: TRBJ1-2; clone size: once; CDR3 DNA: TGTGCCAGCAGTCCACAAAAGACAGGGTCCGGCTACACCTTC; CDR3 protein: CASSPQKTGSGYTF
CDR3 length: 15; D gene: -; V gene: TRBV7-3; J gene: TRBJ2-2; clone size: -; CDR3 DNA: TGTGCCAGCACCCCGCTCGGGAGTTCGGCCGGGGAGCTGTTTTTT; CDR3 protein: CASTPLGSSAGELFF
CDR3 length: 13; D gene: -; V gene: TRBV30; J gene: TRBJ2-1; clone size: -; CDR3 DNA: TGTGCCTGGAGTGGAAGGGGGAAGGGTGAGCAGTTCTTC; CDR3 protein: CAWSGRGKGEQFF
CDR3 length: 17; D gene: -; V gene: TRBV19; J gene: TRBJ2-3; clone size: -; CDR3 DNA: TGTGCCAGTAGCACTTTCTCGGGAGTTCCCGGCACAGATACGCAGTATTTT; CDR3 protein: CASSTFSGVPGTDTQYF
CDR3 length: 15; D gene: -; V gene: TRBV28; J gene: TRBJ1-1; clone size: once; CDR3 DNA: TGTGCCAGCAGTGACAGTCCCCCGTTTACGAGTGAAGCTTTCTTT; CDR3 protein: CASSDSPPFTSEAFF
CDR3 length: 15; D gene: -; V gene: TRBV25-1; J gene: TRBJ1-4; clone size: -; CDR3 DNA: TGTGCCAGCAGTGAATTCGGGGGGCTCAGTGAAAAACTGTTTTTT; CDR3 protein: CASSEFGGLSEKLFF
CDR3 length: 15; D gene: -; V gene: TRBV6-5; J gene: TRBJ2-5; clone size: -; CDR3 DNA: TGTGCCAGCAGTGTTGCGGGACAGATACAAGAGACCCAGTACTTC; CDR3 protein: CASSVAGQIQETQYF